This passage covers 18 T cell receptor beta chains from one sample sequenced in a study of OX40 agonist ivuxolimab in advanced cancers. Profiled with immunoSEQ multiplex PCR; TCRdb holds only in-frame clones, not every one. Counted here are tens of thousands of clones, roughly 87% occurring once; the ten biggest clones make up roughly 53%. The material was CD4+ or CD8+ T cells sorted from blood, obtained in a trial of the OX40 agonist ivuxolimab. Receptor source: an adult with an advanced solid tumor such as melanoma, head and neck, liver or kidney cancer.

This sequence joins TRBV19 and TRBJ2-7; TRBD1 matches 7 bases. The CDR3 has 17 residues. V dropped 3 bases and J dropped 5; count of bases not matched to a gene: 16. Per germline, CDR1 LNHDA and CDR2 SQIVND (reference sequence). CDR3 region: CASSIRTGSLVRDEQYF. DNA for the CDR3: TGTGCCAGTAGTATCAGGACAGGCTCTTTAGTGCGGGACGAGCAGTACTTC. Supplemented by reference TRBV19 and TRBJ2-7, the full variable domain reads DGGITQSPKYLFRKEGQNVTLSCEQNLNHDAMYWYRQDPGQGLRLIYYSQIVNDFQKGDIAEGYSVSREKKESFPLTVTSAQKNPTAFYLCASSIRTGSLVRDEQYFGPGTRLTVT.

The rearrangement joins TRBV27 to TRBJ1-1; D is unresolved. This CDR3 has 16 amino acids. Germline V gene sequence: CDR1 MNHEY, CDR2 SMNVEV (reference sequence). V was cut by 5 bases and J by 2 bases, with 18 bases left in between. CDR3 loop: CASSLQLFMSNTEAFF. The CDR3 DNA reads as TGTGCCAGCAGTCTACAGCTGTTTATGTCAAACACTGAAGCTTTCTTT.

The chain uses TRBV28 and TRBJ1-5, with a possible D match to TRBD1 (6 bases). Trimming shortened V by 6 bases and J by 9 bases, and 12 bases separated the two germline ends. The length of the CDR3 is 12 residues. Germline assignment: CDR1 MDHEN and CDR2 SYDVKM. CDR3 sequence: CASRPLGGPQHF. The CDR3 DNA sequence: TGTGCCAGCAGACCCCTAGGGGGGCCCCAGCATTTT.

This clone was detected only once. The CDR3 DNA is TGTGCCAGCAGTTGGACTAGCGGGGGGGACGCGAACACCGGGGAGCTGTTTTTT. Its protein product is CASSWTSGGDANTGELFF. The chain uses TRBV2 and TRBJ2-2; TRBD2 agrees at 15 bases. Germline V lookup: CDR1 SNHLY, CDR2 FYNNEI. Unmatched junction bases numbered 4, after V lost 5 bases and J lost 0 bases. This CDR3 is 18 amino acids long.

The J gene is TRBJ2-1, the V gene TRBV21-1. TRBV21-1 is a documented pseudogene. The CDR3 is made up of 18 amino acids. This CDR3 reads CASSKLQRDSGTYNEQFF. CDR3 nucleotides: TGTGCCAGCAGCAAACTCCAGCGGGACAGCGGAACCTACAATGAGCAGTTCTTC.

The chain employs TRBV5-1 and TRBJ1-1, with 8 bases that match TRBD1. CDR1 is SGHRS and CDR2 is YFSETQ in the germline V gene. This CDR3 contains 15 residues. Trimming at V came to 4 bases and at J to 2 bases, leaving 7 bases not matched to a gene. The CDR3 nucleotides read TGCGCCAGCAGCATGGAGACAGGGGTTAACACTGAAGCTTTCTTT. Its translation is CASSMETGVNTEAFF.

The chain combines TRBV27 with TRBJ2-6; 7 nucleotides agree with TRBD1. The CDR3 has 15 amino acids. From germline, CDR1 is MNHEY and CDR2 SMNVEV (reference sequence). The trim removed 5 bases at V and 2 bases at J, leaving 3 bases unmatched. Here the CDR3 DNA reads TGTGCCAGCAGTCCTACAGGGGCTGGGGCCAACGTCCTGACTTTC. Its protein is CASSPTGAGANVLTF.

V gene TRBV6-1 combines with J gene TRBJ2-7; D is unclear. CDR3 length: 14 residues. The V gene's germline CDR1 is MNHNS and CDR2 SASEGT. Between the trimmed V and J ends, which lost 5 bases and 0 bases, there was a span of 11 bases. In DNA form, the CDR3 reads TGTGCCAGCAGTCTTAGGCAGGCCTCCTACGAGCAGTACTTC. Translation: CASSLRQASYEQYF.

The CDR3 protein is CASRKLGETQYF. The CDR3 DNA reads as TGTGCCAGCAGAAAACTGGGGGAGACCCAGTACTTC. The rearrangement uses TRBV7-9 and TRBJ2-5, with unresolved D. V gave up 6 bases and J gave up 5 bases, with 10 bases separating them. CDR1 is SEHNR, CDR2 FQNEAQ, per germline (reference sequence). The CDR3 length is 12 residues. The whole variable domain, filled in from reference TRBV7-9 and TRBJ2-5, reads DTGVSQNPRHKITKRGQNVTFRCDPISEHNRLYWYRQTLGQGPEFLTYFQNEAQLEKSRLLSDRFSAERPKGSFSTLEIQRTEQGDSAMYLCASRKLGETQYFGPGTRLLVL.

This clone was observed at least ten times. The chain couples TRBV4-1 to TRBJ2-7, with TRBD2 matching 11 bases. J was trimmed by 0 bases and V by 3 bases; bases with no gene match: 10. Germline loops: CDR1 MGHRA, CDR2 YSYEKL. CDR3 length: 18 amino acids. This CDR3 is CASSQRGITSGGSYEQYF. CDR3 bases: TGCGCCAGCAGCCAGCGGGGGATTACTAGCGGGGGCTCCTACGAGCAGTACTTC.

This clone appeared once. The chain links TRBV7-9 to TRBJ2-7, with D tentatively TRBD1 (5 bases). Germline CDR1 and CDR2: SEHNR and FQNEAQ (reference sequence). The V end was cut by 5 bases, the J end by 7 bases, with 15 bases between. This CDR3 contains 13 residues. The CDR3 DNA sequence: TGTGCCAGCAGCGTCGCAGGGTTGTTGGAGCAGTACTTC. The encoded protein is CASSVAGLLEQYF. Drawing the rest from reference TRBV7-9 and TRBJ2-7, the complete variable domain is DTGVSQNPRHKITKRGQNVTFRCDPISEHNRLYWYRQTLGQGPEFLTYFQNEAQLEKSRLLSDRFSAERPKGSFSTLEIQRTEQGDSAMYLCASSVAGLLEQYFGPGTRLTVT.

The chain combines TRBV2 with TRBJ1-3; weak D call: TRBD1 (5 bases). Germline-derived CDR1 and CDR2 are SNHLY and FYNNEI. V was pared by 8 bases and J by 2 bases, with 19 bases between. This CDR3 has 16 residues. The CDR3 is CASEGWQGLAGNTIYF. CDR3 DNA sequence: TGTGCCAGCGAAGGGTGGCAGGGACTGGCTGGAAACACCATATATTTT.

In its sample, this clone was seen a few times. The chain joins TRBV11-2 to TRBJ2-5; 8 bases are shared with TRBD2. Germline CDR1 and CDR2: SGHAT and FQNNGV. This CDR3 has 15 amino acids. J was trimmed by 5 bases and V by 4 bases; bases with no gene match: 9. As DNA, the CDR3 is TGTGCCAGCAGCTCCACGGGGGGGCGAAGTGAGACCCAGTACTTC. The encoded protein is CASSSTGGRSETQYF.

In regard to this clone: This sample includes further DNA sequences coding for the same CDR3. V usage is TRBV11-2 and J usage is TRBJ2-7; D may correspond to TRBD1 or TRBD2 (6 bases each). Trimming took off 6 bases at V and 4 bases at J, with 10 bases between the two ends. This CDR3 is 12 amino acids long. From germline, CDR1 is SGHAT and CDR2 FQNNGV. The CDR3 here is CASSEGGYEQYF. As DNA, the CDR3 is TGTGCCAGCAGTGAGGGGGGTTACGAGCAGTACTTC.

This clone showed up just a few times. The chain carries TRBV4-1 and TRBJ1-2; no clear D gene. The CDR3 is 13 amino acids. V was pared by 1 base and J by 3 bases, with 6 bases between. Germline V lookup: CDR1 MGHRA, CDR2 YSYEKL. This CDR3 is CASSQVSYYGYTF. The CDR3 bases are TGCGCCAGCAGCCAAGTCTCCTACTATGGCTACACCTTC.

V usage is TRBV2 and J usage is TRBJ2-5, with D possibly matching TRBD1 (6 bases). Deletions cut 4 bases from V and 1 base from J, with 10 bases between. The germline gives CDR1 SNHLY, CDR2 FYNNEI. The CDR3 has 14 residues. The CDR3 here is CASSVRGSQETQYF. The CDR3 DNA reads as TGTGCCAGCAGTGTAAGGGGGAGCCAAGAGACCCAGTACTTC.

This chain links TRBV13 with TRBJ1-3; no reliable D call. The length of the CDR3 is 13 residues. V gave up 6 bases and J gave up 2 bases, with 8 bases separating them. Germline V gene sequence: CDR1 PRHDT, CDR2 FYEKMQ (reference sequence). The CDR3 DNA follows: TGTGCCAGCAGTTCGGGTACTGGAAACACCATATATTTT. It encodes CASSSGTGNTIYF.

CDR3 sequence: CASSHGVGNGYGYTF. CDR3 DNA sequence: TGTGCCAGTAGTCATGGCGTAGGAAACGGCTATGGCTACACCTTC. The rearrangement uses TRBV19 and TRBJ1-2, with D unresolved. The CDR3 extends over 15 amino acids. V was pared by 5 bases and J by 4 bases, with 17 bases between. The germline CDR1 and CDR2 sequences are LNHDA and SQIVND (reference sequence).